One and the same sample provided the 22 T cell receptor beta chains below, sequenced in a study of PD-1 blockade in classical Hodgkin lymphoma. Assay: immunoSEQ multiplex PCR; the TCRdb copy retains only in-frame clones and omits some. The table lists more than 95,000 clones, roughly 90% of them singletons, with over 15% in the top ten. The sample's time point: cycle 4 day 1 (C4D1), after five to seven weeks of nivolumab. Every patient was affected by relapse after autologous stem cell transplantation, while exposure to brentuximab vedotin was not uniform. The sample here was peripheral blood mononuclear cells (PBMCs), taken before the fourth cycle of nivolumab. These receptors were collected from a human donor with classical Hodgkin lymphoma.

The chain has TRBV7-2 and TRBJ2-1; TRBD2 agrees at 12 bases. The CDR3 is 16 residues long. Germline CDR1 SGHTA, CDR2 FQGNSA. V gave up 2 bases and J gave up 5 bases; unmatched junction bases: 4. CDR3: CASSLQTSGGNNEQFF. The CDR3 DNA is TGTGCCAGCAGCTTACAGACTAGCGGGGGCAACAATGAGCAGTTCTTC.

The chain has TRBV18 and TRBJ1-4, with a possible D match to TRBD1 (5 bases). The germline gives CDR1 KGHSH, CDR2 LQKENI. The germline V and J ends were trimmed by 8 bases and 0 bases, with 10 bases remaining between them. This CDR3 has 14 residues. CDR3 region: CASGDRATNEKLFF. The CDR3 bases are TGTGCCAGCGGGGACCGTGCAACTAATGAAAAACTGTTTTTT.

J is TRBJ1-1 and V is TRBV6-1; TRBD1 matches 10 bases. In germline, CDR1 is MNHNS, CDR2 SASEGT. The CDR3 totals 14 residues. The V and J ends lost 6 bases and 4 bases, in that order; junction bases with no gene match: 5. CDR3 residues: CASRLRDRGTEAFF. The CDR3, as DNA: TGTGCCAGCAGGCTACGGGACAGGGGCACTGAAGCTTTCTTT.

The V gene is TRBV6-5, the J gene TRBJ1-6, with D possibly TRBD1 on 6 matching bases. In germline, CDR1 is MNHEY, CDR2 SVGAGI. The V and J ends lost 0 bases and 9 bases respectively, with 15 bases between them. The CDR3 runs to 16 residues. The CDR3 spells CASSYSQQGWGSPLHF. The CDR3 DNA follows: TGTGCCAGCAGTTACTCGCAACAGGGATGGGGTTCACCCCTCCACTTT.

The chain has TRBV28 and TRBJ1-1; unclear D gene. This CDR3 region has 12 residues. Germline lookup yields CDR1 MDHEN and CDR2 SYDVKM. V lost 4 bases and J 3 bases, leaving 6 bases between the germline ends. CDR3 in amino acids: CASSSRHTEAFF. Written as DNA, the CDR3 is TGTGCCAGCAGTTCTCGACACACTGAAGCTTTCTTT.

The V gene is TRBV7-9, the J gene TRBJ1-1; D gene uncertain. The CDR3 consists of 13 residues. Germline-derived CDR1 and CDR2 are SEHNR and FQNEAQ (reference sequence). The V gene lost 5 bases and the J gene lost 0 bases, with 7 bases spanning the gap. The CDR3 DNA follows: TGTGCCAGCAGCCTGACACTGAACACTGAAGCTTTCTTT. It is translated as CASSLTLNTEAFF.

The rearrangement uses TRBV19 and TRBJ1-1; maybe TRBD1 (5 bases). Germline CDR1 and CDR2: LNHDA and SQIVND (reference sequence). Trimming left V 3 bases short and J 4 bases short, with 12 bases between. This CDR3 region has 14 residues. The CDR3 coding sequence is TGTGCCAGTAGTATTCTGGGGGGGATCACTGAAGCTTTCTTT. It yields the protein CASSILGGITEAFF.

In DNA form, the CDR3 reads TGTGCCAGCAGCTTAAATCCCAAGCGGGGACGCACAGATACGCAGTATTTT. Its protein product is CASSLNPKRGRTDTQYF. The gene calls are TRBV7-6 and TRBJ2-3; 7 nucleotides align to TRBD2. The V segment lost 2 bases and the J segment 1 base; nucleotides outside the gene matches: 9. Per the germline V gene, CDR1 is SGHVS and CDR2 is FNYEAQ. The CDR3 is 17 residues long.

The CDR3 region has the DNA TGCGCCAGCAGTGAGCCGGGGACTAGCGGATTCAATGAGCAGTTCTTC. Translated, it gives CASSEPGTSGFNEQFF. The chain links TRBV10-1 to TRBJ2-1; 11 bases agree with TRBD2. This CDR3 is 16 amino acids long. The J segment lost 6 bases and the V segment lost 2 bases, leaving 6 bases of the junction unmatched. Germline V gene data show CDR1 as WNHNN and CDR2 as SYGVQD (reference sequence).

The CDR3 DNA is TGCGCCAGCAGCCAAGAGGGGGCCCGGGGGGAGCAGTACTTC. This encodes CASSQEGARGEQYF. The chain links TRBV4-3 to TRBJ2-7; possibly TRBD1 or TRBD2 for D (6 bases each). CDR3 length: 14 residues. Trimming removed 0 bases from V and 7 bases from J, with 13 bases in between. Germline V gene sequence: CDR1 LGHNA, CDR2 YSLEER.

This clone was detected a few times. The chain employs TRBV7-2 and TRBJ1-1; 9 bases align to TRBD1. CDR1 and CDR2 (germline): SGHTA, FQGNSA. Trimming took 5 bases from V and 4 from J; bases not matched to a gene: 5. The CDR3 contains 14 residues. CDR3 loop: CASSVQGALTEAFF. The CDR3 nucleotides read TGTGCCAGCAGCGTACAGGGGGCCCTCACTGAAGCTTTCTTT.

A remark on this clone: Other DNA sequences in the sample encode the same CDR3. The chain recombines TRBV18 with TRBJ2-1; D not certain. V was clipped by 2 bases and J by 0 bases, with 5 bases between them. Germline CDR1 is KGHSH and CDR2 is LQKENI. The CDR3 runs to 14 residues. CDR3 nucleotides: TGTGCCAGCTCACCAGGGTCCTCCTACAATGAGCAGTTCTTC. It encodes CASSPGSSYNEQFF.

This rearrangement joins TRBV4-3 to TRBJ2-7, with D hard to call. Germline CDR1 LGHNA, CDR2 YSLEER. V dropped 4 bases and J dropped 0 bases, with 10 bases sitting between them. The CDR3 is 14 amino acids. CDR3 protein: CASSLRISSYEQYF. In DNA, the CDR3 is TGCGCCAGCAGCCTGCGAATTTCCTCCTACGAGCAGTACTTC.

The chain combines TRBV30 with TRBJ2-5, with D perhaps given as TRBD1 or TRBD2 (6 bases each). Per germline, CDR1 GTSNPN and CDR2 SVGIG (reference sequence). V was clipped by 3 bases and J by 6 bases, with 20 bases between them. The CDR3 is made up of 15 amino acids. CDR3 nucleotide sequence: TGTGCCTGGAGCACGCCCTCCCGGGGGCAGCAGACCCAGTACTTC. It specifies CAWSTPSRGQQTQYF.

The chain is built from TRBV27 and TRBJ1-1; TRBD1 agrees at 8 bases. The CDR3 runs 14 residues. Per the germline V gene, CDR1 is MNHEY and CDR2 is SMNVEV (reference sequence). J gave up 5 bases and V 5 bases, and 7 bases lay outside the gene matches. CDR3 sequence (DNA): TGTGCCAGCAGTAGTGGACAGGGCATAACTGAAGCTTTCTTT. Its translation is CASSSGQGITEAFF.

This chain uses TRBV10-3 with TRBJ2-7; 13 bases fit TRBD2. Germline CDR1 is ENHRY and CDR2 is SYGVKD. Germline trimming cut 0 bases from V and 2 bases from J; bases unmatched to any gene: 1. This CDR3 has 16 residues. The CDR3 loop is CAISESGLAGAYEQYF. CDR3 bases: TGTGCCATCAGTGAGTCTGGACTAGCGGGAGCCTACGAGCAGTACTTC.

This clone occurred a few times. The chain employs TRBV27 and TRBJ2-1, with a possible D match to TRBD2 (5 bases). CDR1 and CDR2 from the germline V gene are MNHEY and SMNVEV (reference sequence). Trimming removed 0 bases at V and 7 bases at J, with 7 bases between. The CDR3 contains 13 residues. DNA of the CDR3: TGTGCCAGCAGTTTATCCGGGATAAATGAGCAGTTCTTC. Its protein product is CASSLSGINEQFF.

The gene calls are TRBV9 and TRBJ1-1; D possibly corresponds to TRBD1 (5 bases). CDR1 is SGDLS, CDR2 YYNGEE, per germline. This CDR3 has 16 amino acids. V lost 0 bases and J lost 0, with 12 bases in between. The CDR3 is CASSVGGRGLNTEAFF. DNA for the CDR3: TGTGCCAGCAGCGTAGGTGGGCGGGGACTGAACACTGAAGCTTTCTTT. Looking up the rest from reference TRBV9 and TRBJ1-1 gives the full variable domain: DSGVTQTPKHLITATGQRVTLRCSPRSGDLSVYWYQQSLDQGLQFLIQYYNGEERAKGNILERFSAQQFPDLHSELNLSSLELGDSALYFCASSVGGRGLNTEAFFGQGTRLTVV.

The chain carries TRBV7-2 and TRBJ2-1, with 8 bases identical to TRBD2. After removal of 5 bases from V and 5 bases from J, the junction contained 5 bases not matched to a gene. The germline gives CDR1 SGHTA, CDR2 FQGNSA. The CDR3 covers 14 residues. The CDR3, as DNA: TGTGCCAGCAGCCTCGGGACTAGTGACAATGAGCAGTTCTTC. Amino acid sequence: CASSLGTSDNEQFF. Filled out from reference TRBV7-2 and TRBJ2-1, the complete variable domain reads GAGVSQSPSNKVTEKGKDVELRCDPISGHTALYWYRQSLGQGLEFLIYFQGNSAPDKSGLPSDRFSAERTGGSVSTLTIQRTQQEDSAVYLCASSLGTSDNEQFFGPGTRLTVL.

The chain links TRBV30 to TRBJ2-2; no reliable D call. Germline CDR1 and CDR2: GTSNPN and SVGIG (reference sequence). The CDR3 totals 12 residues. V dropped 2 bases and J dropped 3 bases, with 4 bases sitting between them. Here the CDR3 DNA reads TGTGCCTGGAGTTACTACACCGGGGAGCTGTTTTTT. The encoded protein is CAWSYYTGELFF.

The genes are TRBV2 and TRBJ2-5; TRBD2 might be the D (6 bases). The germline gives CDR1 SNHLY, CDR2 FYNNEI. CDR3 length: 14 residues. Trimming shortened V by 9 bases and J by 7 bases, and 21 bases separated the two germline ends. This chain's CDR3 is CASNLGVEGGTQYF. CDR3 coding DNA: TGTGCCAGTAACTTGGGGGTGGAGGGAGGGACCCAGTACTTC.

V is TRBV6-6 and J is TRBJ1-1; no clear D. V dropped 0 bases and J dropped 3 bases, with 11 bases sitting between them. The length of the CDR3 is 15 residues. Germline-derived CDR1 and CDR2 are MNHNY and SVGAGI (reference sequence). The CDR3 DNA is TGTGCCAGCAGTTACTCCGAGAAACGGCACACTGAAGCTTTCTTT. This translates into CASSYSEKRHTEAFF.